These T cell receptor beta chains were read from a single sample in a study of control samples from healthy donors and cancer patients. Libraries were prepared by immunoSEQ multiplex PCR; TCRdb keeps only in-frame clonotypes and omits some of them. The repertoire holds 260,000 or so clones, with approximately 80% as singletons. The sample taken for sequencing was PBMCs. These receptors were obtained from a woman aged 55-75 years with lung cancer. Each CDR3 is given with its conserved first and last residue. A D gene is named only where the DNA matches it firmly. Part of the rows lack a size; the others show once, few, many or a class for expanded clones.

TRBV15	-	TRBJ2-7	-	TGTGCCACCAGCAGAGATAAGATGAGGGGTAATTACGAGCAGTACTTC	CATSRDKMRGNYEQYF
TRBV18	-	TRBJ1-3	TRBD1	TGTGCCAGCCCCGACAGGGGGACCTCTGGAAACACCATATATTTT	CASPDRGTSGNTIYF
TRBV27	-	TRBJ2-5	TRBD2	TGTGCCAGCAGTCTAGCGGGAGGGCCAGAGACCCAGTACTTC	CASSLAGGPETQYF
TRBV7-9	-	TRBJ2-1	-	TGTGCCAGCAGCTTAGACGGGACGAGCAATGAGCAGTTCTTC	CASSLDGTSNEQFF
TRBV19	-	TRBJ1-6	-	TGTGCCAGTAAGGTTGGACAATCCAATTCACCCCTCCACTTT	CASKVGQSNSPLHF
TRBV2	-	TRBJ1-2	TRBD1	TGTGCCAGCACCGGATTAGGGGGCCGTGGCTACACCTTC	CASTGLGGRGYTF
TRBV29-1	-	TRBJ1-2	-	TGCAGCGGAGGGGATAACTATGGCTACACCTTC	CSGGDNYGYTF
TRBV19	-	TRBJ1-2	-	TGTGCCAGTAAAATACAGCCATTCGCTAACTATGGCTACACCTTC	CASKIQPFANYGYTF
TRBV6-5	-	TRBJ1-1	-	TGTGCCAGCAGTTACTCCCGAAGCTGGCGCACTGAAGCTTTCTTT	CASSYSRSWRTEAFF
TRBV28	-	TRBJ2-7	TRBD2	TGTGGATCGACTAGCGGGACTATCTACGAGCAGTACTTC	CGSTSGTIYEQYF
TRBV2	-	TRBJ1-5	-	TGTGCCAGCAACAAGGGAGAGGGGCAGCCCCAGCATTTT	CASNKGEGQPQHF
TRBV28	-	TRBJ2-7	TRBD1	TGTGCCAGCAGTGCCCCGGGACAGGGTAGCTACGAGCAGTACTTC	CASSAPGQGSYEQYF
TRBV18	-	TRBJ2-7	-	TGTGCCAGCTCACCGGTCTCCAATTACGAGCAGTACTTC	CASSPVSNYEQYF
TRBV5-1	-	TRBJ2-1	-	TGCGCCAGCAGCTTGGCATCGCCAGGGGACAATGAGCAGTTCTTC	CASSLASPGDNEQFF
TRBV5-1	-	TRBJ2-7	TRBD1	TGCGCCAGCAGTACCTCGACAGGGGGCTTCTACGAGCAGTACTTC	CASSTSTGGFYEQYF
TRBV2	-	TRBJ1-2	-	TGTGCCAGCAGTGACAGGGTAAACTATGGCTACACCTTC	CASSDRVNYGYTF
TRBV12-3/TRBV12-4	-	TRBJ2-7	-	TGTGCCAGCGGCTTTGCCTCCTACGAGCAGTACTTC	CASGFASYEQYF
TRBV5-1	-	TRBJ1-1	TRBD1	TGCGCCAGCAGCGTACAGGGGCTGAACACTGAAGCTTTCTTT	CASSVQGLNTEAFF
TRBV5-1	-	TRBJ1-2	TRBD1	TGCGCCAGCAGCCTACAAACAGGGGGTAACTATGGCTACACCTTC	CASSLQTGGNYGYTF
TRBV3-1/TRBV3-2	-	TRBJ1-1	-	TGTGCCAGCAGCCACGACCTTTCAAACACTGAAGCTTTCTTT	CASSHDLSNTEAFF
TRBV3-1/TRBV3-2	-	TRBJ2-3	TRBD2	TGTGCCAGCAGCCCCGGGGGGGCTGGCGGAGATACGCAGTATTTT	CASSPGGAGGDTQYF
TRBV6-5	-	TRBJ1-1	-	TGTGCCAGCAGTTACTCGTTCGGAAACACTGAAGCTTTCTTT	CASSYSFGNTEAFF
TRBV7-9	-	TRBJ1-6	-	TGTGCCAGCAGCTTAGAGGGCAATTCACCCCTCCACTTT	CASSLEGNSPLHF
TRBV9	-	TRBJ1-1	-	TGTGCCAGCAGCGTAGATGCGAACACTGAAGCTTTCTTT	CASSVDANTEAFF
TRBV28	-	TRBJ2-7	-	TGTGCCAGCATAGGCAACTCCTACGAGCAGTACTTC	CASIGNSYEQYF
TRBV6-1	-	TRBJ2-3	-	TGTGCCAGCAGTGATGGCTCGTCTTCTGAGATTGATACGCAGTATTTT	CASSDGSSSEIDTQYF
TRBV7-3	few	TRBJ1-2	-	TGTGCCAGCAGCCCTGGACAGAGCTATGGCTACACCTTC	CASSPGQSYGYTF
TRBV10-3	-	TRBJ1-3	-	TGTGCCATCAGTCCATCATCCGGGATCACTGGAAACACCATATATTTT	CAISPSSGITGNTIYF
TRBV3-1/TRBV3-2	-	TRBJ2-3	TRBD2	TGTGCCAGCAGCCGTAGCGGGAGAGGGGGCACAGATACGCAGTATTTT	CASSRSGRGGTDTQYF